This T cell receptor (beta chain) came from a study of shared clonotypes between healthy human individuals. Findings and caveats of the study: In general, naive subsets displayed greater estimated richness than memory subsets did. Shared across several donors were roughly 5.3% of the naive CD4 clonotypes.

Germline V CDR1 and CDR2: SGHNT, YYREEE (reference sequence). The CDR3 has 14 residues. Trimming removed 0 bases from V and 0 bases from J, with 4 bases in between. The assay used deep level. In the original processing: ImmunoSEQ output lacked quality scores and full-length reads, limiting matched filtering. Method: immunoSEQ multiplex PCR; TCRdb's copy keeps in-frame clones and lacks some. Clone size and the V and J calls come from that table; the DNA yielded D and trimming. The sample comprises under 2,000,000 clones, roughly 95% of which are singletons, and approximately 1.2% rests with the top ten. Note on this clone: Its antigen is not known.

Terminally differentiated effector memory CD45RA+ cells were excluded by CCR7 positive selection of CD45RO-negative cells. The sequencing sample was made of naive CD8+ T cells sorted from blood. The source of this sequence is a man between 18 and 29 years old in good health. The rearrangement uses TRBV5-4 and TRBJ2-1; D is uncertain. The CDR3 protein is CASSLDLSYNEQFF. The CDR3 region has the DNA TGTGCCAGCAGCTTGGACCTCTCCTACAATGAGCAGTTCTTC.